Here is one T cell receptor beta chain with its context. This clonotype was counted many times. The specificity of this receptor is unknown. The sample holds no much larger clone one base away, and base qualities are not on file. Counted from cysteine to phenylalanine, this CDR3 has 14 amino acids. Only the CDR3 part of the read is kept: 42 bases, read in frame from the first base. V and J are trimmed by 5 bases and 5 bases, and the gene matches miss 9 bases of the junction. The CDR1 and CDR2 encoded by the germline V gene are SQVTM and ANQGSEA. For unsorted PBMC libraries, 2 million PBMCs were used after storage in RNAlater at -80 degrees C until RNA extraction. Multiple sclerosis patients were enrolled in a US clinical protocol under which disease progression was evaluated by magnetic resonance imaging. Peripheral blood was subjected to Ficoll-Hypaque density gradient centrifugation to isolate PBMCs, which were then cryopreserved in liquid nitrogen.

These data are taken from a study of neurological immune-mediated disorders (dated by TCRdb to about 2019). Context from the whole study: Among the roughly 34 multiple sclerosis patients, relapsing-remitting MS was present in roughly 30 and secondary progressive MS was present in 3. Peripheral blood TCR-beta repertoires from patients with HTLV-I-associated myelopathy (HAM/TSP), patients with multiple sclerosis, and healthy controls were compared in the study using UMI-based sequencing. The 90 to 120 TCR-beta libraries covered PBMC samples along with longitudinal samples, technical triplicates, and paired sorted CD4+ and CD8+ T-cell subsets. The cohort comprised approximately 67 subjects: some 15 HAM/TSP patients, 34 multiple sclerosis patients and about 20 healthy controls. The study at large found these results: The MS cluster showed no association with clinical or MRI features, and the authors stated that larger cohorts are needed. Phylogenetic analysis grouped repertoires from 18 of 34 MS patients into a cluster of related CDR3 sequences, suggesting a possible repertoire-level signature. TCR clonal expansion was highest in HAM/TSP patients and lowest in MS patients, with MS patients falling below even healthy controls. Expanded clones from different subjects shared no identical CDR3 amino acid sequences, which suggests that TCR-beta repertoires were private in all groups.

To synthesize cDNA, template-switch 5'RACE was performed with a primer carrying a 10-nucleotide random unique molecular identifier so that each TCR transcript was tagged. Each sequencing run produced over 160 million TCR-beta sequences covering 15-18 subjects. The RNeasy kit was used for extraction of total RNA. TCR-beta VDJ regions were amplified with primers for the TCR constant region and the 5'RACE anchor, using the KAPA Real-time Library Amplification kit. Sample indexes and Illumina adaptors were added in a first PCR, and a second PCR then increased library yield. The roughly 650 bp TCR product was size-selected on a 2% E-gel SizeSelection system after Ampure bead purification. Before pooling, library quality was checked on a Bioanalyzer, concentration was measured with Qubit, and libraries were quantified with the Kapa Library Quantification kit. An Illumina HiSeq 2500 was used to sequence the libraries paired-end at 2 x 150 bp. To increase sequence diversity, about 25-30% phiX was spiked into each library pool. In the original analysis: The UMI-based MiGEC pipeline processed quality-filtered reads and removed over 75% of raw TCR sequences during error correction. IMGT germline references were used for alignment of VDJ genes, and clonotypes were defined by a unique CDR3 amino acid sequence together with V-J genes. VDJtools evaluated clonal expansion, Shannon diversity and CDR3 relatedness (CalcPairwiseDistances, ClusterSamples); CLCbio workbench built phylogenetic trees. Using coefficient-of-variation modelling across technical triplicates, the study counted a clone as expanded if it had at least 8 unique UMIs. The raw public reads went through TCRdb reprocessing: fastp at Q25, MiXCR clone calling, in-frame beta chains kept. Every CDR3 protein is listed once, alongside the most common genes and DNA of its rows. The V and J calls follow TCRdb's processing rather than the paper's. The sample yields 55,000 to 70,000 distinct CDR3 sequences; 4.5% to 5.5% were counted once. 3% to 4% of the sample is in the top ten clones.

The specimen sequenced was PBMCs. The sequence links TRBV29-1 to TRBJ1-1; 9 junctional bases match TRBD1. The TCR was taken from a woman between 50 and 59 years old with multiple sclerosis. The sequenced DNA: TGCAGCGTTCCAACAACAGGGGGCTCGACTGAAGCTTTCTTT. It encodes CSVPTTGGSTEAFF.